This T cell receptor (beta chain) was identified during a study of early T cells in non-severe SARS-CoV-2 infection (dated by TCRdb to 2020 to 2022). Regarding the study in general: Because TCR sequencing relied on bulk RNA taken from unsorted whole blood, pairing of alpha and beta chains was not possible. The paper's findings and limits, for the study overall: VDJdb matching was skewed toward anti-spike CD8 responses and likely underestimated virus-specific expansions by missing private and CD4 specificities.

Library preparation was by 5' RACE. The instrument was a NextSeq 500. To correct for sequencing error and PCR bias, the TCR library protocol tagged individual cDNA molecules with unique molecular identifiers. TCR alpha and beta chains were both sequenced, and the abundances of alpha and beta sequences in each sample were closely correlated with each other. Per the original workflow: Decombinator V4 was used to annotate the V gene, J gene and CDR3 of the TCR sequences. TCRs were defined as expanded if a significant change between any two time points was detected under a Poisson model with p below 0.0001. TCR abundances were normalised to the total number of TCRs sequenced in each sample and reported as counts per million. TRAV1-2 paired with TRAJ12, TRAJ20 or TRAJ33 defined MAIT TCRs, while TRAV10 paired with TRAJ18 defined iNKT TCRs. VDJdb, accessed 1 November 2021, was searched for CMV, EBV and SARS-CoV-2 annotated TCRs, with TCRs annotated for multiple antigens excluded. TCRdb itself trimmed the public reads at Q25 with fastp, ran MiXCR and retained productive beta chains. Rows with one shared CDR3 protein collapse into an entry with the most common genes and DNA. The V and J calls and clone size are TCRdb's, not the authors'. This sample comprises tens of thousands of distinct CDR3 sequences, roughly 4.5% of them detected only once. The ten biggest clones cover approximately 5.4% of the sample.

The CDR3 has 11 amino acids, counting the end cysteine and phenylalanine. Only CDR3 DNA remains: 33 bases, in frame from the first base. Looking up the germline V gene yields CDR1 MNHEY and CDR2 SVGEGT. Trimming leaves V shorter by 6 bases and J shorter by 14 bases, with the junction holding 6 bases beyond the gene matches. This was a case-control study nested in a cohort of healthcare workers in London, UK, who had nasopharyngeal swab PCR tests and blood samples taken every week. Healthcare workers were enrolled in the week of the UK lockdown, from 23 to 31 March 2020, and were followed every week for up to 16 weeks. This clonotype was seen ten or more times. Its antigen remains unidentified. One base away there is no much larger clone; base qualities are not given.

The rearrangement combines TRBV6-2 or TRBV6-3 with TRBJ1-5, with TRBD1 identical over 8 junction bases. The TCR sequence derives from an adult who was a healthcare worker with PCR-confirmed SARS-CoV-2 infection or an uninfected control (not recorded which). The sample consisted of whole blood, taken at baseline. The encoded CDR3 is CASRDRGEKHF. The nucleotide sequence reads TGTGCCAGCAGAGACAGGGGTGAAAAGCATTTT.